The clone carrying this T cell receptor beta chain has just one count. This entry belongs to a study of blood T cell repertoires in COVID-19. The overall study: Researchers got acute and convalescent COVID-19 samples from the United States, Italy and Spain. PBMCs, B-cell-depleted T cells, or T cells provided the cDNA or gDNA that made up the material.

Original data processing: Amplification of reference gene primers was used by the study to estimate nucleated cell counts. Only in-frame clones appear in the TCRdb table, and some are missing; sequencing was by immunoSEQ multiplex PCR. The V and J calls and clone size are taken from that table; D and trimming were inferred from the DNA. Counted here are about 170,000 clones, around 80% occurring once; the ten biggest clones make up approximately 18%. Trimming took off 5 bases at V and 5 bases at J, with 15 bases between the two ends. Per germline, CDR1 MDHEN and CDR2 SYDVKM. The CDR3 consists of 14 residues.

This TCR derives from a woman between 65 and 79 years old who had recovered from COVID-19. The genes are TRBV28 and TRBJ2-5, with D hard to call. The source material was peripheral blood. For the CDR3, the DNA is TGTGCCAGCAGTCGCCGGTCCACTGGTGAGACCCAGTACTTC. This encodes CASSRRSTGETQYF.